This TCR beta chain was identified during a study of blood T cell repertoires in COVID-19. Overall study: The cDNA or gDNA used as material had been derived from T cells, B-cell-depleted T cells, or PBMCs.

The count of this clone is one. A Seattle source enrolled patients during active infection and followed them longitudinally. Per the authors' pipeline: Amplified reference gene primers provided the basis for estimating nucleated cell counts. Measured with immunoSEQ multiplex PCR; TCRdb has only the in-frame clones, and not every one. The DNA gave D and trimming, while V, J and clone size come from that table. This sample has 250,000 to 350,000 clones; about 93% occur once, and the top ten carry roughly 6.8%. The receptor was isolated from a woman in her twenties or thirties with COVID-19, enrolled during active disease. Sequenced: peripheral blood.

In DNA form, the CDR3 reads TGTGCCAGCAAACCAAGATCAGGGAAGGGGACAGATACGCAGTATTTT. It encodes CASKPRSGKGTDTQYF. The rearrangement links TRBV2 to TRBJ2-3; weak D call: TRBD1 (5 bases). Trimming removed 7 bases from V and 3 bases from J, with 20 bases in between. Germline V CDR1 and CDR2: SNHLY, FYNNEI. The CDR3 runs to 16 residues. The full variable domain, its missing parts supplied by reference TRBV2 and TRBJ2-3, is EPEVTQTPSHQVTQMGQEVILRCVPISNHLYFYWYRQILGQKVEFLVSFYNNEISEKSEIFDDQFSVERPDGSNFTLKIRSTKLEDSAMYFCASKPRSGKGTDTQYFGPGTRLTVL.